Shown below are 24 T cell receptor beta chains from a single sample sequenced in a study of glioma-infiltrating T cells. Using RNA template, CDR3s of TCR alpha and beta were amplified with iRepertoire arm-PCR. TCRdb redid the calling of the multiplex PCR reads with MiXCR, one entry per CDR3 protein. The data show about 130,000 distinct CDR3 sequences, roughly 23% seen once. The sequenced sample was glioma tissue, nonneoplastic brain tissue, or PBMCs (not recorded which). The source is a human donor with low-grade glioma or glioblastoma, undergoing nonglioma brain surgery, or in good health (not recorded which).

This clonotype has a handful of counts. The V call is TRBV30, the J call TRBJ1-1; no clear D. The CDR3 contains 12 residues. Germline-derived CDR1 and CDR2 are GTSNPN and SVGIG (reference sequence). The V end was cut by 5 bases, the J end by 5 bases, with 12 bases between. CDR3: CAWGVGRTEAFF. CDR3 in DNA: TGTGCCTGGGGCGTGGGCAGAACTGAAGCTTTCTTT.

This chain connects TRBV20-1 to TRBJ1-1, with D uncertain. Germline V lookup: CDR1 DFQATT, CDR2 SNEGSKA (reference sequence). V shed 6 bases and J shed 12 bases, with 23 bases lying between them. The CDR3 totals 13 residues. CDR3 DNA: TGCAGTGCCAAGAGTTCGCGGACTCCTAAAACTTTCTTT. Translation gives CSAKSSRTPKTFF.

This clonotype came up a few times. At one end the junction does not follow the germline gene, possibly because of a read error. V usage is TRBV3-1 and J usage is TRBJ2-3; 8 bases line up with TRBD2. This CDR3 has 19 amino acids. Germline CDR1 LGHDT, CDR2 YNNKEL (reference sequence). CDR3 amino acids: CAGSQDGISGSAEVDTQYF. The CDR3 nucleotides are TGTGCCGGCAGCCAAGATGGAATAAGCGGGAGTGCTGAAGTGGACACGCAGTATTTT.

On this clonotype itself: Possible read error: a much larger clone is one base away. Likely a read error: the CDR3 ends without its conserved phenylalanine or tryptophan. The chain uses TRBV3-1 and TRBJ1-6, with D uncertain. Germline V gene lookup returns CDR1 LGHDT and CDR2 YNNKEL (reference sequence). The CDR3 spans 13 residues. The V gene lost 2 bases and the J gene lost 4 bases, with 3 bases spanning the gap. The CDR3 region is CASSQTYNSPLHS. The DNA of the CDR3 is TGTGCCAGCAGCCAAACTTATAATTCACCCCTCCACTCT.

This chain links TRBV20-1 with TRBJ2-7; D not resolved. Germline V CDR1 and CDR2: DFQATT, SNEGSKA (reference sequence). The V and J ends lost 6 bases and 5 bases respectively, with 14 bases between them. This CDR3 is built from 12 residues. The CDR3 region is CSASRLRDEQYF. CDR3 coding DNA: TGCAGTGCCAGCAGACTCCGGGACGAGCAGTACTTC.

There are many counts of this clonotype. V and J are TRBV6-1 and TRBJ2-3, with D maybe TRBD2 (7 bases). The CDR3 runs to 14 residues. V was cut by 5 bases and J by 5 bases, with 14 bases left in between. Per the germline V gene, CDR1 is MNHNS and CDR2 is SASEGT. As DNA, the CDR3 is TGTGCCAGCAGTTATTACAGGGAGGGAGATACGCAGTATTTT. It encodes CASSYYREGDTQYF.

In this sample, this clonotype turned up many times. V gene TRBV20-1 combines with J gene TRBJ2-1; D is undetermined. Trimming stripped 2 bases from V and 0 bases from J, with 8 bases between. The CDR3 extends over 14 amino acids. The germline V gene encodes CDR1 DFQATT and CDR2 SNEGSKA (reference sequence). In nucleotides, the CDR3 is TGCAGTGCTAGACGGCGACACTCCTACAATGAGCAGTTCTTC. Residues: CSARRRHSYNEQFF.

This clonotype was found many times. The chain combines TRBV7-2 with TRBJ2-7, with D possibly TRBD2 on 8 matching bases. The V and J ends lost 5 bases and 6 bases respectively, with 23 bases between them. This CDR3 contains 16 residues. Germline V CDR1 and CDR2: SGHTA, FQGNSA. CDR3 in amino acids: CASSPGGGSGSREQYF. The CDR3 nucleotides read TGTGCCAGCAGCCCGGGAGGGGGCAGCGGGAGCCGCGAGCAGTACTTC.

As regards this clonotype: This may be a read error, as it is one base from a much larger clone. The chain combines TRBV12-3 or TRBV12-4 with TRBJ2-7; TRBD1 aligns across 7 bases. Trimming cost V 3 bases and J 9 bases; bases outside gene matches: 5. CDR3 size: 12 residues. The CDR3 sequence is CASSFSDRRQYF. The CDR3 coding sequence is TGTGCCAGCAGTTTCTCGGACAGGCGGCAGTACTTC.

This clonotype appeared a single time. At one of its ends the junction is not consistent with the germline gene, which may arise from a read error. The J gene is TRBJ1-6, the V gene TRBV7-2; tentatively, D is TRBD1 (5 bases). The CDR3 sequence is 17 residues long. Germline lookup yields CDR1 SGHTA and CDR2 FQGNSA. CDR3 protein: CASRLVILTGKNSPLHF. CDR3 nucleotides: TGTGCCAGCCGCTTAGTCATCTTAACAGGCAAGAATTCACCCCTCCACTTT.

In its sample, this clonotype was seen a few times. With a much larger clone just one base away, this may be a read error. This chain's CDR3 is CSSSGDLNTEAFF. Written as DNA, the CDR3 is TGTTCCAGCAGTGGGGACCTGAACACTGAAGCTTTCTTT. The gene calls are TRBV6-6 and TRBJ1-1; D is possibly TRBD1 (5 bases). The CDR3 spans 13 residues. Germline V gene lookup returns CDR1 MNHNY and CDR2 SVGAGI (reference sequence).

In its sample, this clonotype was seen many times. V usage is TRBV15 and J usage is TRBJ2-7; D gene uncertain. From germline, CDR1 is LNHNV and CDR2 YYDKDF (reference sequence). The ends were cut back, 1 base at V and 3 bases at J, with 1 base in the middle. This CDR3 comprises 11 residues. This chain's CDR3 is CATSRGYEQYF. CDR3 nucleotides: TGTGCCACCAGCAGAGGCTACGAGCAGTACTTC.

This clonotype has a single count. With a much larger clone just one base away, this may be a read error. The genes are TRBV7-3 and TRBJ2-5, with D unclear. The CDR3 totals 12 residues. Germline V lookup: CDR1 SGHTA, CDR2 FQGTGA. Here the CDR3 reads CASSLNEETPYF. In DNA, the CDR3 is TGTGCCAGCAGCTTAAATGAGGAGACCCCGTACTTC.

This clonotype was seen a handful of times. The chain employs TRBV7-9 and TRBJ2-1; D uncertain. V was pared by 1 base and J by 3 bases, with 10 bases between. Germline loops: CDR1 SEHNR, CDR2 FQNEAQ (reference sequence). The CDR3 is made up of 15 amino acids. The CDR3 is CASSLGVRNYNEQFF. CDR3 sequence (DNA): TGTGCCAGCAGCTTAGGTGTCAGAAACTACAATGAGCAGTTCTTC.

Many counts were recorded for this clonotype. V and J are TRBV28 and TRBJ2-3; weak D call: TRBD1 (6 bases). This CDR3 has 13 residues. The germline gives CDR1 MDHEN, CDR2 SYDVKM. Between the trimmed V and J ends, which lost 6 bases and 6 bases, there was a span of 13 bases. The CDR3 nucleotides read TGTGCCAGCAGCAACTCCCAGGGGGATACGCAGTATTTT. Protein product: CASSNSQGDTQYF.

Concerning this clonotype itself: One junction end disagrees with the germline gene, perhaps due to a read error. This chain joins TRBV6-1 and TRBJ2-7, with D hard to call. The CDR3 length is 15 residues. Germline V CDR1 and CDR2: MNHNS, SASEGT. The CDR3 DNA reads as TGTGCCCGCCGTGCCTCCCGGGCCCGCTCCTCCGCGCCGTCCTTC. This sequence encodes CARRASRARSSAPSF.

This clonotype has a single count. This may be a read error: a much more frequent sequence differs by one nucleotide. The chain employs TRBV7-9 and TRBJ2-7; perhaps TRBD2 as D (8 bases). Germline CDR1 reads SEHNR; CDR2 reads FQNEAQ (reference sequence). This CDR3 has 15 amino acids. Trimming took 1 base from V and 3 from J, leaving 13 bases between them. The CDR3 sequence: CASSLERGTDYEQYF. In DNA form, the CDR3 reads TGTGCCAGCAGCTTAGAGCGGGGGACAGACTACGAGCAGTACTTC.

This clonotype was picked up many times. The rearrangement uses TRBV6-1 and TRBJ2-5; 11 nucleotides match TRBD2. The V gene's germline CDR1 is MNHNS and CDR2 SASEGT. V trimming: 6 bases; J trimming: 5 bases; junction bases outside the gene matches: 8. This CDR3 spans 15 amino acids. The DNA of the CDR3 is TGTGCCAGCAGGAATCTAGCGGGAGGAGCCGAGACCCAGTACTTC. Amino acid sequence: CASRNLAGGAETQYF.

This clonotype was detected a few times. Possible read error: a much larger clone is one base away. The chain couples TRBV7-2 to TRBJ1-3; D is possibly TRBD1 (6 bases). Germline V gives CDR1 SGHTA, CDR2 FQGNSA. The CDR3 is 14 residues long. The CDR3 nucleotides read TGTGCCAGCAGCGGACAGAGCTCTGGAAACACCATACATTTT. Its protein product is CASSGQSSGNTIHF.

This clonotype was detected ten times or more. V usage is TRBV7-6 and J usage is TRBJ2-3; tentatively, D is TRBD1 or TRBD2 (5 bases each). There are 13 residues in the CDR3. V was clipped by 5 bases and J by 6 bases, with 12 bases between them. Germline V lookup: CDR1 SGHVS, CDR2 FNYEAQ. CDR3 DNA sequence: TGTGCCAGCAGCCCTGGGGGTTGGGATACGCAGTATTTT. Its translation: CASSPGGWDTQYF.

This clonotype was counted ten times or more. This chain connects TRBV7-2 to TRBJ2-5, with 11 bases matching TRBD2. There are 15 residues in the CDR3. Unmatched junction bases numbered 6, after V lost 4 bases and J lost 5 bases. From germline, CDR1 is SGHTA and CDR2 FQGNSA. Here the CDR3 DNA reads TGTGCCAGCAGCTCTTTCCCTAGCGGGAGGGAGACCCAGTACTTC. It is translated as CASSSFPSGRETQYF.

This chain uses TRBV19 with TRBJ1-5, with unresolved D. This CDR3 comprises 14 residues. In germline, CDR1 is LNHDA, CDR2 SQIVND (reference sequence). V was clipped by 4 bases and J by 4 bases, with 11 bases between them. Here the CDR3 DNA reads TGTGCCAGTAGTAGTATAACGGTGAATCAGCCCCAGCATTTT. Translation gives CASSSITVNQPQHF.

This clonotype was found many times. The V call is TRBV20-1, the J call TRBJ2-2, with D perhaps assigned TRBD1 or TRBD2 (5 bases each). Trimming took 1 base from V and 1 from J, leaving 13 bases between them. The germline V gene encodes CDR1 DFQATT and CDR2 SNEGSKA (reference sequence). The length of the CDR3 is 16 residues. This CDR3 is CSARAMAGRNTGELFF. The DNA for the CDR3 is TGCAGTGCTAGAGCTATGGCAGGGAGGAACACCGGGGAGCTGTTTTTT.

This clonotype was picked up many times. CDR3 amino acids: CASSYYGRFSGTDTQYF. CDR3 DNA sequence: TGTGCCAGCAGTTATTACGGTAGATTTAGCGGCACAGATACGCAGTATTTT. The rearrangement joins TRBV6-1 to TRBJ2-3; TRBD2 is a possible D gene (5 bases). The V gene lost 5 bases and the J gene lost 1 base, with 19 bases spanning the gap. The germline gives CDR1 MNHNS, CDR2 SASEGT. The CDR3 is 17 residues long.